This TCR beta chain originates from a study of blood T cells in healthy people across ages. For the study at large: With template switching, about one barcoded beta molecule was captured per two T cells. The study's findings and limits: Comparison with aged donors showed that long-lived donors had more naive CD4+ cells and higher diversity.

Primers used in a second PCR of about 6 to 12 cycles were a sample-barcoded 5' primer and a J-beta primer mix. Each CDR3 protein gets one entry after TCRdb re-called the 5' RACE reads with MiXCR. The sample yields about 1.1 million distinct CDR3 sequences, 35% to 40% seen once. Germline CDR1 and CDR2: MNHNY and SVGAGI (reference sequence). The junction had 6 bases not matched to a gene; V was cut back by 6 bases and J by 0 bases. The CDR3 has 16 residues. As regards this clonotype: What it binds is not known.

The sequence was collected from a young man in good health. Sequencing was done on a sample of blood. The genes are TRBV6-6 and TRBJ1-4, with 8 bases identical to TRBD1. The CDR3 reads CASSPAGGATNEKLFF. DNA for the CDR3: TGTGCCAGCAGCCCCGCAGGGGGCGCAACTAATGAAAAACTGTTTTTT.